This T cell receptor beta chain stems from a study of shared clonotypes between healthy human individuals. Across the study: CD8 memory received one plate per donor, CD8 naive two, CD4 memory three and CD4 naive three. Study conclusions and caveats: Roughly 5% of naive CD4 clonotypes were shared across a few donors.

The V end lost 1 base, the J end lost 13 bases, and 5 bases lay between the germline ends. This CDR3 contains 11 residues. From germline, CDR1 is SGHAT and CDR2 FQNNGV. With regard to this clone: The antigen remains unidentified.

Caucasian adults residing in Nashville, Tennessee made up all the donors. Profiling relied on immunoSEQ multiplex PCR, and the TCRdb table lists in-frame clones only, not all of them. Of millions of clones in the sample, 90% to 95% were seen once. Sequencing was performed on naive CD4+ T cells sorted from blood. Subset reported: CD45RA+ positively selected. This sequence was found in a man aged 18 to 29 in good health. The chain carries TRBV11-2 and TRBJ1-6; no reliable D call. CDR3 residues: CASSLGGPLHF. The CDR3 nucleotides are TGTGCCAGCAGCTTAGGAGGGCCCCTCCACTTT.